These 27 T cell receptor beta chains were sequenced from one sample in a study of T cells in localized non-small cell lung cancer. Clones were sequenced by immunoSEQ multiplex PCR, and TCRdb holds only the in-frame ones, with some missing. The sample holds some 51,000 clones, more than 80% seen once. Sequencing used peripheral blood, obtained before any cancer treatment. These TCRs come from a woman aged 40-75 years with stage I lung adenocarcinoma.

This sequence joins TRBV18 and TRBJ2-7; TRBD1 matches 10 bases. This CDR3 comprises 16 residues. With 3 bases clipped from V and 3 bases from J, the junction kept 8 bases outside the gene matches. From germline, CDR1 is KGHSH and CDR2 LQKENI. DNA of the CDR3: TGTGCCAGCTCACCTGGTCCGGGACAGGGGTACTACGAGCAGTACTTC. Its translation: CASSPGPGQGYYEQYF.

The chain employs TRBV5-1 and TRBJ2-7; 9 bases line up with TRBD1. V trimming: 4 bases; J trimming: 7 bases; junction bases outside the gene matches: 6. Germline V gene data show CDR1 as SGHRS and CDR2 as YFSETQ. This CDR3 region has 13 residues. The CDR3 DNA reads as TGCGCCAGCAGCGTAACAGGGGGCCGAGAGCAGTACTTC. Its translation is CASSVTGGREQYF. The variable domain in full, completed from reference TRBV5-1 and TRBJ2-7, reads KAGVTQTPRYLIKTRGQQVTLSCSPISGHRSVSWYQQTPGQGLQFLFEYFSETQRNKGNFPGRFSGRQFSNSRSEMNVSTLELGDSALYLCASSVTGGREQYFGPGTRLTVT.

The chain has TRBV19 and TRBJ1-4; D not resolved. Germline CDR1 is LNHDA and CDR2 is SQIVND (reference sequence). V was pared by 3 bases and J by 6 bases, with 8 bases between. There are 13 residues in the CDR3. For the CDR3, the DNA is TGTGCCAGTAGTATCCGGGGTTATGAAAAACTGTTTTTT. Amino acids: CASSIRGYEKLFF.

The V and J genes are TRBV10-3 and TRBJ2-1, with 11 bases aligning to TRBD2. CDR1 and CDR2 from the germline V gene are ENHRY and SYGVKD. The V segment lost 6 bases and the J segment 5 bases; nucleotides outside the gene matches: 6. The CDR3 consists of 15 residues. The CDR3 region has the DNA TGTGCCATCAGACCCGGGACTAGCGGAAACAATGAGCAGTTCTTC. Residues: CAIRPGTSGNNEQFF.

This clone showed up just once. The chain carries TRBV19 and TRBJ2-3; 9 bases align to TRBD1. Losses at the gene ends were 6 bases for V and 3 bases for J; bases not matched to a gene: 4. The CDR3 covers 14 residues. From germline, CDR1 is LNHDA and CDR2 SQIVND (reference sequence). The CDR3 here is CASSRDRGTDTQYF. For the CDR3, the DNA is TGTGCCAGTAGCAGAGACAGGGGGACAGATACGCAGTATTTT.

CDR3 sequence reads: CATRGQGAVNTGELFF. The CDR3 DNA sequence: TGTGCCACCCGAGGACAGGGGGCAGTGAACACCGGGGAGCTGTTTTTT. V and J are TRBV27 and TRBJ2-2, with TRBD1 identical over 11 bases. The CDR3 spans 16 residues. With 10 bases clipped from V and 1 base from J, the junction kept 8 bases outside the gene matches. Germline V gene data show CDR1 as MNHEY and CDR2 as SMNVEV (reference sequence).

The chain uses TRBV25-1 and TRBJ1-6; weak D call: TRBD1 (5 bases). Germline values: CDR1 MGHDK, CDR2 SYGVNS. V was shortened by 4 bases and J by 8 bases, with 12 bases between the two germline ends. The length of the CDR3 is 14 residues. Here the CDR3 DNA reads TGTGCCAGCAGTGTGGGCAGGGCCGATTCACCCCTCCACTTT. Protein sequence: CASSVGRADSPLHF.

The chain uses TRBV6-1 and TRBJ2-4; TRBD1 might be the D (5 bases). The CDR3 sequence is 15 residues long. CDR1 and CDR2 (germline): MNHNS, SASEGT. V was cut by 2 bases and J by 0 bases, with 8 bases left in between. CDR3 sequence (DNA): TGTGCCAGCAGTGAATGGGGCGTAGCCAAAAACATTCAGTACTTC. Protein sequence: CASSEWGVAKNIQYF.

The V gene is TRBV5-1, the J gene TRBJ2-5, with TRBD2 matching 8 bases. J gave up 1 base and V 4 bases, and 3 bases lay outside the gene matches. Looked up from germline, CDR1 is SGHRS and CDR2 is YFSETQ. This CDR3 spans 14 amino acids. CDR3 protein: CASSLTSAQETQYF. CDR3 DNA: TGCGCCAGCAGCCTGACTAGCGCCCAAGAGACCCAGTACTTC.

The chain employs TRBV7-2 and TRBJ2-1; D gene ambiguous. Trimming pared 2 bases from V and 2 bases from J, leaving 10 bases between. The CDR3 sequence is 15 residues long. CDR1 is SGHTA, CDR2 FQGNSA, per germline. CDR3 DNA sequence: TGTGCCAGCAGCTTATCTGGAACCCCCTACAATGAGCAGTTCTTC. Its protein is CASSLSGTPYNEQFF.

The table lists this clone with a count of one. The chain carries TRBV6-5 and TRBJ1-2, with 7 positions matching TRBD1. Looked up from germline, CDR1 is MNHEY and CDR2 is SVGAGI. V lost 4 bases to trimming and J lost 3 bases; unmatched junction nucleotides: 5. The CDR3 sequence is 14 residues long. The chain's CDR3 is CASSSTGPDYGYTF. CDR3 nucleotides: TGTGCCAGCAGTTCGACAGGGCCGGACTATGGCTACACCTTC.

The chain links TRBV5-1 to TRBJ2-3; D gene unclear. The CDR3 runs 14 residues. V was clipped by 0 bases and J by 3 bases, with 8 bases between them. Germline values: CDR1 SGHRS, CDR2 YFSETQ. For the CDR3, the DNA is TGCGCCAGCAGCTTGGGGGGAAAAACAGATACGCAGTATTTT. Its protein product is CASSLGGKTDTQYF.

The chain employs TRBV19 and TRBJ2-7, with D possibly TRBD2 on 5 matching bases. Germline lookup yields CDR1 LNHDA and CDR2 SQIVND (reference sequence). Trimming removed 3 bases from V and 5 bases from J, with 11 bases in between. The CDR3 length is 13 residues. In DNA form, the CDR3 reads TGTGCCAGTAGTATTTACGGGATCAACGAGCAGTACTTC. Protein sequence: CASSIYGINEQYF. The whole variable domain, filled in from reference TRBV19 and TRBJ2-7, reads DGGITQSPKYLFRKEGQNVTLSCEQNLNHDAMYWYRQDPGQGLRLIYYSQIVNDFQKGDIAEGYSVSREKKESFPLTVTSAQKNPTAFYLCASSIYGINEQYFGPGTRLTVT.

This chain connects TRBV7-9 to TRBJ1-5; D is unclear. CDR3 length equals 15 residues. The germline gives CDR1 SEHNR, CDR2 FQNEAQ (reference sequence). Between the trimmed V and J ends, which lost 4 bases and 4 bases, there was a span of 14 bases. CDR3 region: CASSSTLRGNQPQHF. CDR3 sequence (DNA): TGTGCCAGCAGCTCCACCCTAAGAGGGAATCAGCCCCAGCATTTT.

This clone was detected only a few times. The V gene is TRBV2, the J gene TRBJ2-7; D ambiguous. The CDR3 runs to 13 residues. The ends were cut back, 5 bases at V and 4 bases at J, with 12 bases in the middle. The germline gives CDR1 SNHLY, CDR2 FYNNEI. The CDR3 bases are TGTGCCAGCAGTTGGGCAGGCAGTTACGAGCAGTACTTC. Translation gives CASSWAGSYEQYF.

The genes are TRBV19 and TRBJ1-5; a weak D match, TRBD1 (5 bases). Trimming cost V 5 bases and J 1 base, with 18 bases left between them. CDR1 is LNHDA, CDR2 SQIVND, per germline (reference sequence). The CDR3 totals 17 residues. CDR3 DNA: TGTGCCAGTAGTCCCCAGGGAGGTGGGTTAAGCAATCAGCCCCAGCATTTT. This encodes CASSPQGGGLSNQPQHF.

The chain joins TRBV7-2 to TRBJ2-3; possibly TRBD1 for D (5 bases). The germline V and J ends were trimmed by 5 bases and 2 bases, with 11 bases remaining between them. CDR3 length: 14 residues. Germline V gene lookup returns CDR1 SGHTA and CDR2 FQGNSA. CDR3 residues: CASSPGIYTDTQYF. The CDR3 DNA reads as TGTGCCAGCAGCCCAGGGATCTACACAGATACGCAGTATTTT.

V usage is TRBV5-6 and J usage is TRBJ2-7, with D possibly matching TRBD1 (5 bases). Germline assignment: CDR1 SGHDT and CDR2 YYEEEE. Between the trimmed V and J ends, which lost 0 bases and 3 bases, there was a span of 13 bases. CDR3 length: 15 residues. CDR3 amino acids: CASSLAGQGLYEQYF. CDR3 sequence (DNA): TGTGCCAGCAGCTTGGCTGGTCAGGGCCTCTACGAGCAGTACTTC.

The chain employs TRBV6-1 and TRBJ2-5; 11 nucleotides match TRBD2. The V segment lost 2 bases and the J segment 5 bases; nucleotides outside the gene matches: 16. The germline gives CDR1 MNHNS, CDR2 SASEGT. The CDR3 spans 19 residues. The CDR3 nucleotides are TGTGCCAGCAGTGAATCTCCGGCCGGGCTAGCGGGGGGCGGTGAGACCCAGTACTTC. Protein: CASSESPAGLAGGGETQYF.

V gene TRBV5-4 combines with J gene TRBJ2-7, with D uncertain. CDR3 size: 13 residues. V lost 3 bases and J 7 bases, leaving 14 bases between the germline ends. Germline assignment: CDR1 SGHNT and CDR2 YYREEE (reference sequence). CDR3 loop: CASSSDPPREQYF. CDR3 nucleotide sequence: TGTGCCAGCAGCTCTGATCCCCCTCGGGAGCAGTACTTC. The entire variable domain, with the rest obtained from reference TRBV5-4 and TRBJ2-7, is as follows: ETGVTQSPTHLIKTRGQQVTLRCSSQSGHNTVSWYQQALGQGPQFIFQYYREEENGRGNFPPRFSGLQFPNYSSELNVNALELDDSALYLCASSSDPPREQYFGPGTRLTVT.

The chain has TRBV27 and TRBJ2-3; D possibly corresponds to TRBD2 (6 bases). There are 17 residues in the CDR3. Germline CDR1 and CDR2: MNHEY and SMNVEV (reference sequence). V lost 5 bases to trimming and J lost 2 bases, with 20 bases between them. For the CDR3, the DNA is TGTGCCAGCAGTGCTAATCGACTAGTGAGTTACACAGATACGCAGTATTTT. Translated: CASSANRLVSYTDTQYF.

The chain carries TRBV19 and TRBJ2-7; D gene unclear. Germline CDR1 is LNHDA and CDR2 is SQIVND (reference sequence). The CDR3 spans 13 residues. With 3 bases removed from V and 6 bases from J, the gap between germline ends came to 12 bases. The chain's CDR3 is CASSITKAPEQYF. The CDR3 region has the DNA TGTGCCAGTAGTATCACGAAAGCTCCCGAGCAGTACTTC.

CDR3 nucleotide sequence: TGTGCCAGCAAGTCCGGAGCACAATTTAATGAAAAACTGTTTTTT. Protein: CASKSGAQFNEKLFF. The chain uses TRBV5-8 and TRBJ1-4; D unclear. The germline V and J ends were trimmed by 6 bases and 4 bases, with 16 bases remaining between them. Germline assignment: CDR1 SGHTS and CDR2 YDEGEE. The CDR3 totals 15 residues. Complete variable domain (other parts from reference TRBV5-8 and TRBJ1-4): EAGVTQSPTHLIKTRGQQATLRCSPISGHTSVYWYQQALGLGLQFLLWYDEGEERNRGNFPPRFSGRQFPNYSSELNVNALELEDSALYLCASKSGAQFNEKLFFGSGTQLSVL.

The genes are TRBV19 and TRBJ2-7; 10 nucleotides match TRBD2. V lost 6 bases to trimming and J lost 5 bases; unmatched junction nucleotides: 13. Germline CDR1 is LNHDA and CDR2 is SQIVND (reference sequence). This CDR3 contains 16 residues. For the CDR3, the DNA is TGTGCCAGTAGCCCCACCGGGACTAGCGCCCGTAACGAGCAGTACTTC. The encoded protein is CASSPTGTSARNEQYF.

This chain links TRBV7-8 with TRBJ1-2; a weak D match, TRBD1 (5 bases). CDR1 and CDR2 from the germline V gene are SGHVS and FQNEAQ. The CDR3 has 16 amino acids. V was trimmed by 5 bases and J by 2 bases, leaving 18 bases between them. The CDR3 sequence is CASSPGLGRGNYGYTF. The CDR3 bases are TGTGCCAGCAGCCCTGGCTTGGGAAGGGGCAACTATGGCTACACCTTC.

The chain has TRBV7-2 and TRBJ2-7, with D perhaps TRBD1 (5 bases). The germline CDR1 and CDR2 sequences are SGHTA and FQGNSA. The CDR3 extends over 15 amino acids. Trimming left V 1 base short and J 3 bases short, with 13 bases between. The CDR3: CASSLVRGLSYEQYF. The CDR3 DNA follows: TGTGCCAGCAGCTTAGTTAGGGGCCTGAGCTACGAGCAGTACTTC.

The V call is TRBV7-9, the J call TRBJ2-7; weak D call: TRBD2 (6 bases). Trimming cost V 5 bases and J 3 bases, with 20 bases left between them. The CDR3 loop spans 16 amino acids. CDR1 is SEHNR and CDR2 is FQNEAQ in the germline V gene (reference sequence). CDR3 coding DNA: TGTGCCAGCAGCCCGCCCGTTTACCCGGGGGTCTACGAGCAGTACTTC. It codes for CASSPPVYPGVYEQYF.